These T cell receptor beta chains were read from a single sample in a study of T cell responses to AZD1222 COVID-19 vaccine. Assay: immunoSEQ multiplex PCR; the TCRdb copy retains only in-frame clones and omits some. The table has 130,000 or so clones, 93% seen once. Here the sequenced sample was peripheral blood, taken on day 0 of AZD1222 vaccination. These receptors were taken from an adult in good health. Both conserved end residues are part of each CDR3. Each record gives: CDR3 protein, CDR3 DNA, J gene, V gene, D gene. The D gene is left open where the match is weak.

CDR3 protein: CSVRDRATQPQHF
CDR3 DNA: TGCAGCGTTCGAGACAGGGCTACCCAGCCCCAGCATTTT
J gene: TRBJ1-5
V gene: TRBV29-1
D gene: TRBD1

CDR3 protein: CASRAHPGTEAFF
CDR3 DNA: TGTGCCTCACGGGCTCACCCCGGAACTGAAGCTTTCTTT
J gene: TRBJ1-1
V gene: TRBV6-5
D gene: -

CDR3 protein: CASSPILGNTIYF
CDR3 DNA: TGTGCCAGTAGCCCGATCCTTGGAAACACCATATATTTT
J gene: TRBJ1-3
V gene: TRBV19
D gene: -

CDR3 protein: CATRGDTDTQYF
CDR3 DNA: TGTGCCACGAGGGGGGATACAGATACGCAGTATTTT
J gene: TRBJ2-3
V gene: TRBV6-6
D gene: -

CDR3 protein: CASSYQGARINEQFF
CDR3 DNA: TGTGCCAGCAGTTACCAGGGGGCGCGAATAAATGAGCAGTTCTTC
J gene: TRBJ2-1
V gene: TRBV6-5
D gene: TRBD1

CDR3 protein: CASAGSPDQPQHF
CDR3 DNA: TGTGCCAGTGCGGGGTCACCAGATCAGCCCCAGCATTTT
J gene: TRBJ1-5
V gene: TRBV7-3
D gene: -

CDR3 protein: CASSRDIAGDEQYF
CDR3 DNA: TGTGCCAGCAGCAGGGACATCGCAGGGGACGAGCAGTACTTC
J gene: TRBJ2-7
V gene: TRBV7-9
D gene: -

CDR3 protein: CASSQGGNQPQHF
CDR3 DNA: TGTGCCAGCAGCCAGGGGGGCAATCAGCCCCAGCATTTT
J gene: TRBJ1-5
V gene: TRBV16
D gene: -

CDR3 protein: CASSPRRQGANSPLHF
CDR3 DNA: TGTGCCAGCTCACCACGGCGACAGGGGGCGAATTCACCCCTCCACTTT
J gene: TRBJ1-6
V gene: TRBV18
D gene: TRBD1

CDR3 protein: CASSSPQRRGGGSYEQYF
CDR3 DNA: TGTGCCAGCAGCTCGCCTCAACGGCGGGGGGGCGGTTCCTACGAGCAGTACTTC
J gene: TRBJ2-7
V gene: TRBV4-2
D gene: TRBD2